This paragraph covers one TCR beta chain sequence. The study ran its PCR with 60 Vbeta and 13 Jbeta primers. Assay used: immunoSEQ multiplex PCR; TCRdb lists only in-frame clones, some missing. In the table there are roughly 180,000 clones, roughly 80% of which are singletons. The record originates from a study of cytomegalovirus exposure and HLA in healthy donors. After removal of 7 bases from V and 1 base from J, the junction contained 5 bases not matched to a gene. This CDR3 is 14 amino acids long. Germline V gives CDR1 SGHAT, CDR2 FQNNGV. Source material: PBMCs. The rearrangement links TRBV11-2 to TRBJ1-1; 8 bases agree with TRBD1. The sequence was obtained from a man aged 25-40 years in good health and CMV-seropositive. The CDR3 spells CASKRTGQNTEAFF. The DNA for the CDR3 is TGTGCCAGCAAAAGGACAGGGCAGAACACTGAAGCTTTCTTT. The full variable domain, with the rest looked up from reference TRBV11-2 and TRBJ1-1, is EAGVAQSPRYKIIEKRQSVAFWCNPISGHATLYWYQQILGQGPKLLIQFQNNGVVDDSQLPKDRFSAERLKGVDSTLKIQPAKLEDSAVYLCASKRTGQNTEAFFGQGTRLTVV.